Shown below are 16 T cell receptor beta chains from a single sample sequenced in a study of blood T cell repertoires in COVID-19. The table came from immunoSEQ multiplex PCR; TCRdb's copy has only in-frame clones and leaves some out. The table has approximately 100,000 clones, roughly 80% seen once. Specimen: peripheral blood. These receptors were taken from a man between 65 and 80 years old with active or convalescent COVID-19.

This clone has just one count. This chain connects TRBV12-3 or TRBV12-4 to TRBJ2-7; D is uncertain. V dropped 8 bases and J dropped 5 bases, with 16 bases sitting between them. The CDR3 is 13 amino acids. The CDR3: CASGSWALHEQYF. In DNA, the CDR3 is TGTGCCAGCGGGTCGTGGGCGCTCCACGAGCAGTACTTC.

The chain couples TRBV7-9 to TRBJ2-1, with TRBD2 identical over 8 bases. Germline CDR1 is SEHNR and CDR2 is FQNEAQ (reference sequence). J gave up 6 bases and V 1 base, and 5 bases lay outside the gene matches. There are 15 residues in the CDR3. The CDR3 nucleotides read TGTGCCAGCAGCTTAGTAGCGGGAATATTCAATGAGCAGTTCTTC. This codes for CASSLVAGIFNEQFF.

V and J are TRBV12-5 and TRBJ1-1, with D perhaps matching TRBD1 (6 bases). This CDR3 region has 15 residues. In germline, CDR1 is LGHNT, CDR2 FRNRAP. With 2 bases removed from V and 9 bases from J, the gap between germline ends came to 19 bases. For the CDR3, the DNA is TGTGCTAGTGGTTTGCCCGGCAGGGGAAATCTTCAAGCTTTCTTT. Amino acid sequence: CASGLPGRGNLQAFF. Based on the CDR3 plus reference TRBV12-5 and TRBJ1-1, the full variable domain is DARVTQTPRHKVTEMGQEVTMRCQPILGHNTVFWYRQTMMQGLELLAYFRNRAPLDDSGMPKDRFSAEMPDATLATLKIQPSEPRDSAVYFCASGLPGRGNLQAFFGQGTRLTVV.

The count of this clone is one. The chain joins TRBV5-1 to TRBJ2-2; 7 bases are a match to TRBD1. With V trimmed by 2 bases and J by 0 bases, 1 base remained unmatched. Germline V gene lookup returns CDR1 SGHRS and CDR2 YFSETQ. CDR3 length: 15 amino acids. In nucleotides, the CDR3 is TGCGCCAGCAGCTTAGGGACAGCGAACACCGGGGAGCTGTTTTTT. This sequence encodes CASSLGTANTGELFF.

The rearrangement links TRBV19 to TRBJ2-5; TRBD2 matches 11 bases. V was clipped by 3 bases and J by 4 bases; unmatched bases: 4. The germline V gene encodes CDR1 LNHDA and CDR2 SQIVND (reference sequence). The CDR3 is 15 amino acids. The CDR3 is CASSILAGGGETQYF. Here the CDR3 DNA reads TGTGCCAGTAGTATTCTAGCGGGAGGCGGAGAGACCCAGTACTTC.

The V gene is TRBV18, the J gene TRBJ1-2; D perhaps matches TRBD1 (5 bases). The germline V gene has CDR1 KGHSH and CDR2 LQKENI. The CDR3 contains 13 residues. Trimming pared 6 bases from V and 1 base from J, leaving 9 bases between. The CDR3 DNA is TGTGCCAGCTCGGGGGGATTTAACTATGGCTACACCTTC. This sequence encodes CASSGGFNYGYTF.

V and J are TRBV11-2 and TRBJ2-7; 12 positions agree with TRBD1. This CDR3 comprises 16 residues. Germline CDR1 is SGHAT and CDR2 is FQNNGV. Trimming removed 4 bases from V and 3 bases from J; junction bases left unmatched: 7. Here the CDR3 reads CASSSSGQGAIYEQYF. For the CDR3, the DNA is TGTGCCAGCAGCTCCTCGGGACAGGGGGCGATCTACGAGCAGTACTTC.

The chain joins TRBV19 to TRBJ1-5; TRBD1 aligns across 7 bases. V was pared by 1 base and J by 4 bases, with 4 bases of the junction left unmatched. CDR3 length: 15 residues. Germline V gene data show CDR1 as LNHDA and CDR2 as SQIVND (reference sequence). The CDR3 region has the DNA TGTGCCAGTAGTATAGGACAGGGAAGGAATCAGCCCCAGCATTTT. Translation gives CASSIGQGRNQPQHF. Together with reference TRBV19 and TRBJ1-5, the CDR3 gives the full variable domain: DGGITQSPKYLFRKEGQNVTLSCEQNLNHDAMYWYRQDPGQGLRLIYYSQIVNDFQKGDIAEGYSVSREKKESFPLTVTSAQKNPTAFYLCASSIGQGRNQPQHFGDGTRLSIL.

This clone was seen a handful of times. This chain uses TRBV3-1 (or the pseudogene TRBV3-2) with TRBJ2-1; D might be TRBD1 (6 bases). V lost 2 bases to trimming and J lost 6 bases, with 11 bases between them. The length of the CDR3 is 14 residues. Germline values: CDR1 LGHDT, CDR2 YNNKEL (reference sequence). For the CDR3, the DNA is TGTGCCAGCAGCCAAACCGGGGACATCAATGAGCAGTTCTTC. This translates into CASSQTGDINEQFF.

J is TRBJ1-2 and V is TRBV15, with D uncertain. The CDR3 totals 14 residues. Trimming removed 0 bases at V and 2 bases at J, with 7 bases between. The germline V gene encodes CDR1 LNHNV and CDR2 YYDKDF (reference sequence). The CDR3 here is CATSRERMNYGYTF. The DNA of the CDR3 is TGTGCCACCAGCAGAGAGCGGATGAACTATGGCTACACCTTC.

The V gene is TRBV9, the J gene TRBJ1-3, with D possibly TRBD1 on 6 matching bases. Germline CDR1 is SGDLS and CDR2 is YYNGEE. The CDR3 length is 17 residues. V was clipped by 0 bases and J by 2 bases, with 15 bases between them. The CDR3 protein is CASSVDLAAGAGNTIYF. The DNA of the CDR3 is TGTGCCAGCAGCGTAGATCTTGCGGCAGGGGCTGGAAACACCATATATTTT.

This clone appeared a single time. V is TRBV2 and J is TRBJ1-1, with TRBD1 as a possible D gene (5 bases). V dropped 4 bases and J dropped 6 bases, with 12 bases sitting between them. The CDR3 totals 13 residues. CDR1 is SNHLY and CDR2 is FYNNEI in the germline V gene. The CDR3 DNA follows: TGTGCCAGCAGTGGCGGGAGGGGACCTGAAGCTTTCTTT. It codes for CASSGGRGPEAFF.

This sequence joins TRBV7-9 and TRBJ1-5; the match to TRBD1 covers 10 bases. In germline, CDR1 is SEHNR, CDR2 FQNEAQ (reference sequence). The CDR3 runs to 16 residues. The junction had 8 bases not matched to a gene; V was cut back by 5 bases and J by 4 bases. In nucleotides, the CDR3 is TGTGCCAGCAGCCCACTCCAGGGACAGGGGAATCAGCCCCAGCATTTT. Protein sequence: CASSPLQGQGNQPQHF.

The rearrangement uses TRBV29-1 and TRBJ1-2; D call uncertain. V shed 6 bases and J shed 4 bases, with 12 bases lying between them. CDR3 length: 12 amino acids. Germline V gene data show CDR1 as SQVTM and CDR2 as ANQGSEA. The CDR3 bases are TGCAGCGTCGGTACAGCGGGCTATGGCTACACCTTC. It is translated as CSVGTAGYGYTF.

This clone was observed at least ten times. The rearrangement links TRBV28 to TRBJ1-2, with D uncertain. The germline V gene encodes CDR1 MDHEN and CDR2 SYDVKM. The CDR3 contains 18 residues. V was clipped by 3 bases and J by 0 bases, with 20 bases between them. The CDR3 coding sequence is TGTGCCAGCAGTTTCATGGGCAGTATAACGCCTTCTAACTATGGCTACACCTTC. Translating it yields CASSFMGSITPSNYGYTF.

The rearrangement uses TRBV7-2 and TRBJ1-5; TRBD1 matches at 7 bases. Germline CDR1 SGHTA, CDR2 FQGNSA. The CDR3 contains 15 residues. Trimming removed 3 bases from V and 1 base from J; junction bases left unmatched: 3. The CDR3 DNA is TGTGCCAGCAGCTTGACAGGGCAAAGCAATCAGCCCCAGCATTTT. Translation: CASSLTGQSNQPQHF. Full variable domain (rest looked up from reference TRBV7-2 and TRBJ1-5): GAGVSQSPSNKVTEKGKDVELRCDPISGHTALYWYRQSLGQGLEFLIYFQGNSAPDKSGLPSDRFSAERTGGSVSTLTIQRTQQEDSAVYLCASSLTGQSNQPQHFGDGTRLSIL.